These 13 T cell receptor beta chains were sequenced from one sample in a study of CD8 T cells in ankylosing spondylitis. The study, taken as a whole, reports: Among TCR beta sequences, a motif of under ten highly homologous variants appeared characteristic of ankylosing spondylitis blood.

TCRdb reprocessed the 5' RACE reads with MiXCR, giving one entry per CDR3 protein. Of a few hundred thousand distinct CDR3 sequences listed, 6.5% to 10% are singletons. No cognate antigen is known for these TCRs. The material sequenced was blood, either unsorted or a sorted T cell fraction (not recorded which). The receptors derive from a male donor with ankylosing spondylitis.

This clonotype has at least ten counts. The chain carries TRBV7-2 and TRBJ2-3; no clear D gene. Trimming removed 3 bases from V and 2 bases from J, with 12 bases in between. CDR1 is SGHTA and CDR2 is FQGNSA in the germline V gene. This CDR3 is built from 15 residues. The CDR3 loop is CASSFRGQPTDTQYF. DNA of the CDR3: TGTGCCAGCAGCTTTAGAGGTCAGCCCACAGATACGCAGTATTTT.

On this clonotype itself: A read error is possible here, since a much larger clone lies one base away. The CDR3 DNA reads TGTACCAGCAGCTTAAAGGGACAGGGGTATGGCTACACCTTC. Protein: CTSSLKGQGYGYTF. The chain has TRBV7-8 and TRBJ1-2, with TRBD1 matching 10 bases. Germline V gives CDR1 SGHVS, CDR2 FQNEAQ. The CDR3 is made up of 14 amino acids.

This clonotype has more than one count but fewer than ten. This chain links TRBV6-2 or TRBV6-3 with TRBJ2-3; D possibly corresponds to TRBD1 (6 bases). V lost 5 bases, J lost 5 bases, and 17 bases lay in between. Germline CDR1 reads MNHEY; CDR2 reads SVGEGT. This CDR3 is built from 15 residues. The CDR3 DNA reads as TGTGCCAGCAGTCTTCCCGGGACATTGAGAGATACGCAGTATTTT. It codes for CASSLPGTLRDTQYF.

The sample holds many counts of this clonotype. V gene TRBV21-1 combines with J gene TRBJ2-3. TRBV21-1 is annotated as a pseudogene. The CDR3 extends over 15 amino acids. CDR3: CASSKRSPATDTQYF. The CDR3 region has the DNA TGTGCCAGCAGCAAAAGGTCACCAGCCACAGATACGCAGTATTTT.

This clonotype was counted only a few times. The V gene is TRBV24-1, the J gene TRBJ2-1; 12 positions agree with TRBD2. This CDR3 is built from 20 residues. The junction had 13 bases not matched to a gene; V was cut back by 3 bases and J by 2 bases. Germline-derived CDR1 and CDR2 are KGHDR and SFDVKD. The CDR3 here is CATSDRLAGAQRPPYNEQFF. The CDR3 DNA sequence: TGTGCCACCAGTGATAGACTAGCGGGAGCCCAACGACCACCCTACAATGAGCAGTTCTTC.

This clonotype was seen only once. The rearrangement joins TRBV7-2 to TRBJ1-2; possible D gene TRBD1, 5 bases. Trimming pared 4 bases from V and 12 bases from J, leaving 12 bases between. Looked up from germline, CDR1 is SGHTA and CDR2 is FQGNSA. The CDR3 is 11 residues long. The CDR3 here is CASSSQGGNTF. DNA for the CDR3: TGTGCCAGCAGCTCGCAGGGAGGTAACACCTTC.

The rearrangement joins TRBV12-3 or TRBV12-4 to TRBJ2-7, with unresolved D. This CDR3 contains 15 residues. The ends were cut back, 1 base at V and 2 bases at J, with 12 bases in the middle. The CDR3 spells CASSLGPDSTYEQYF. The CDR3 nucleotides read TGTGCCAGCAGTTTAGGCCCCGACTCCACCTACGAGCAGTACTTC.

The CDR3 DNA reads as TGTGCCAGCAGCTCTAGGGACTACACAGATACGCAGTATTTT. Translated: CASSSRDYTDTQYF. The rearrangement uses TRBV11-3 and TRBJ2-3, with TRBD2 matching over 7 bases. J was trimmed by 2 bases and V by 4 bases; bases with no gene match: 3. Per the germline V gene, CDR1 is SGHNT and CDR2 is YENEEA. This CDR3 has 14 amino acids.

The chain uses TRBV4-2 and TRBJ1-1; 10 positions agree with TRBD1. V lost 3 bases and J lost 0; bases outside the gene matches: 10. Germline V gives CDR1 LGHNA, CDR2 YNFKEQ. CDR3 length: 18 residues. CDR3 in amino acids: CASSHPGGQGSMNTEAFF. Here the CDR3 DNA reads TGTGCCAGCAGCCACCCAGGGGGACAGGGGTCTATGAACACTGAAGCTTTCTTT.

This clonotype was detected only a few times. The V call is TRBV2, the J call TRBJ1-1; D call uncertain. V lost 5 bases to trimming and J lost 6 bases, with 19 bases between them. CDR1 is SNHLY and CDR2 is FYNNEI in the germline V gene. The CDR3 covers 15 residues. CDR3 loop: CASSSNSPTVSEAFF. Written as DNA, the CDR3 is TGTGCCAGCAGTTCAAACAGTCCTACGGTATCTGAAGCTTTCTTT.

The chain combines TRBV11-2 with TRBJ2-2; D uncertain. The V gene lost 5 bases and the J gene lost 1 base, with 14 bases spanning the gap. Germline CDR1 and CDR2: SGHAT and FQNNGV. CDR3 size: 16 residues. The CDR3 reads CASSQLHQENTGELFF. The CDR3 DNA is TGTGCCAGCAGCCAACTGCATCAGGAGAACACCGGGGAGCTGTTTTTT.

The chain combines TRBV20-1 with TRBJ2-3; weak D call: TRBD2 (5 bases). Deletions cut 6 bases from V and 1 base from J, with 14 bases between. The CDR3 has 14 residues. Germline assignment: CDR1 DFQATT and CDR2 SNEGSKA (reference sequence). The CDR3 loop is CSAPFGGRTDTQYF. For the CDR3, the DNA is TGCAGTGCCCCCTTCGGCGGGCGCACAGATACGCAGTATTTT.

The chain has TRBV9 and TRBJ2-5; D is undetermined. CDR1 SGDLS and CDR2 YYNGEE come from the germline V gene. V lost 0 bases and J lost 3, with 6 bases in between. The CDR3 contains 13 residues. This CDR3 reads CASSVAAEETQYF. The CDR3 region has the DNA TGTGCCAGCAGCGTAGCTGCTGAAGAGACCCAGTACTTC. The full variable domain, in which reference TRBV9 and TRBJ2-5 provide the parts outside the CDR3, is DSGVTQTPKHLITATGQRVTLRCSPRSGDLSVYWYQQSLDQGLQFLIQYYNGEERAKGNILERFSAQQFPDLHSELNLSSLELGDSALYFCASSVAAEETQYFGPGTRLLVL.